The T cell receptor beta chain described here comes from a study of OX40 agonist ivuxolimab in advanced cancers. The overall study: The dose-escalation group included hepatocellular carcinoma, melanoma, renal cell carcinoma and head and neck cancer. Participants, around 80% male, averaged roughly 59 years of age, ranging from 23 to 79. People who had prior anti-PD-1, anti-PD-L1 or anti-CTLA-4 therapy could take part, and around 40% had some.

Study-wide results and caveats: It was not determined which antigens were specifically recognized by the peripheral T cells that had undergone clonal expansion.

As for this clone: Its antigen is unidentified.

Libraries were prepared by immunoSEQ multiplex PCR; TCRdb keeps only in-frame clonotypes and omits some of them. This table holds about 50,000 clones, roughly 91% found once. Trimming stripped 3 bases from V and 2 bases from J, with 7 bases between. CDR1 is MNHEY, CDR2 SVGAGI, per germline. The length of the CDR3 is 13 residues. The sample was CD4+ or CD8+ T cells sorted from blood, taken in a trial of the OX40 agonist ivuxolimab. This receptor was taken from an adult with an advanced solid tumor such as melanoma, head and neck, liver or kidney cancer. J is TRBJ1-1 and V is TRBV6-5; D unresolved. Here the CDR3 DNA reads TGTGCCAGCAGTTATCTAATAAACACTGAAGCTTTCTTT. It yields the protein CASSYLINTEAFF.